One and the same sample provided the 26 T cell receptor beta chains below, sequenced in a study of identical twins. TCRdb used MiXCR to reprocess the 5' RACE reads, holding one entry per CDR3 protein. Here the sample spans roughly 280,000 distinct CDR3 sequences, roughly 8.6% being singletons. Separately, the same data were catalogued under a study of yellow fever vaccine responses in identical twins.

The sample consisted of CD8+ T cells sorted from blood. The receptors derive from a woman aged 18-29 years in good health.

Only a few counts were recorded for this clonotype. V usage is TRBV12-3 or TRBV12-4 and J usage is TRBJ2-2, with 9 bases identical to TRBD1. Unmatched junction bases numbered 5, after V lost 6 bases and J lost 3 bases. The length of the CDR3 is 15 residues. CDR3 nucleotides: TGTGCCAGCAGCCGGACAGGGGAACACACCGGGGAGCTGTTTTTT. Translating gives CASSRTGEHTGELFF.

This clonotype showed up many times. V and J are TRBV20-1 and TRBJ2-1; 8 bases match TRBD2. The CDR3 is 16 amino acids. Germline V gene lookup returns CDR1 DFQATT and CDR2 SNEGSKA (reference sequence). Trimming at V came to 0 bases and at J to 4 bases, leaving 8 bases not matched to a gene. CDR3 in DNA: TGCAGTGCTAGAGATCCGCAGCGGGAGTATTACAATGAGCAGTTCTTC. This translates into CSARDPQREYYNEQFF.

Many counts were recorded for this clonotype. CDR3 in amino acids: CSVEQVSNTEAFF. The CDR3 region has the DNA TGCAGCGTTGAACAGGTCTCGAACACTGAAGCTTTCTTT. The rearrangement uses TRBV29-1 and TRBJ1-1; D is uncertain. V shed 2 bases and J shed 1 base, with 8 bases lying between them. The CDR3 is 13 residues long. The V gene's germline CDR1 is SQVTM and CDR2 ANQGSEA.

This clonotype was detected many times. This sequence joins TRBV9 and TRBJ1-6; 11 bases fit TRBD1. CDR3 length equals 16 residues. Unmatched junction bases numbered 5, after V lost 0 bases and J lost 9 bases. Germline V lookup: CDR1 SGDLS, CDR2 YYNGEE. The CDR3 DNA reads as TGTGCCAGCAGCGTAGAGGACAGGGGGCGTCGTTCACCCCTCCACTTT. Translating gives CASSVEDRGRRSPLHF.

This clonotype was detected ten times or more. The V gene is TRBV5-1, the J gene TRBJ2-1; no firm D call. The CDR3 length is 13 residues. Germline loops: CDR1 SGHRS, CDR2 YFSETQ. Trimming removed 0 bases at V and 5 bases at J, with 6 bases between. CDR3 region: CASSLGVNNEQFF. The CDR3 DNA reads TGCGCCAGCAGCTTGGGGGTTAACAATGAGCAGTTCTTC.

The chain joins TRBV7-9 to TRBJ2-5; no definite D call. The CDR3 loop spans 13 amino acids. The germline V gene encodes CDR1 SEHNR and CDR2 FQNEAQ (reference sequence). V lost 2 bases and J lost 4, with 8 bases in between. The CDR3 spells CASSLIFGETQYF. CDR3 bases: TGTGCCAGCAGCTTAATTTTCGGAGAGACCCAGTACTTC.

The J gene is TRBJ1-6, the V gene TRBV20-1; no clear D. The CDR3 totals 16 residues. The V gene lost 4 bases and the J gene lost 0 bases, with 13 bases spanning the gap. In germline, CDR1 is DFQATT, CDR2 SNEGSKA (reference sequence). The CDR3 coding sequence is TGCAGTGCTAAAGGGCGGGAGAGCTCCTATAATTCACCCCTCCACTTT. Its protein is CSAKGRESSYNSPLHF.

In this sample, this clonotype turned up many times. The chain has TRBV7-9 and TRBJ2-3; 7 bases line up with TRBD2. This CDR3 is 14 amino acids long. V lost 11 bases and J lost 3; bases outside the gene matches: 11. Germline assignment: CDR1 SEHNR and CDR2 FQNEAQ (reference sequence). CDR3 region: CAGIPGLSTDTQYF. For the CDR3, the DNA is TGTGCCGGGATTCCGGGACTATCAACAGATACGCAGTATTTT.

V usage is TRBV4-3 and J usage is TRBJ1-2, with a weak D call TRBD1 (5 bases). V lost 6 bases to trimming and J lost 4 bases, with 9 bases between them. In germline, CDR1 is LGHNA, CDR2 YSLEER. The length of the CDR3 is 12 residues. In nucleotides, the CDR3 is TGCGCCAGCAGGGATGGGACCTATGGCTACACCTTC. Protein: CASRDGTYGYTF.

V usage is TRBV6-1 and J usage is TRBJ2-7, with D unclear. There are 14 residues in the CDR3. V gave up 5 bases and J gave up 0 bases, with 11 bases separating them. Germline assignment: CDR1 MNHNS and CDR2 SASEGT. The CDR3 coding sequence is TGTGCCAGCAGTCTAGGAGCTGTCTCCTACGAGCAGTACTTC. It encodes CASSLGAVSYEQYF.

Ten or more counts support this clonotype. The CDR3 DNA sequence: TGTGCCAGCAGCTTATTCGGACTAGCGTACAATGAGCAGTTCTTC. Its translation is CASSLFGLAYNEQFF. The chain has TRBV7-9 and TRBJ2-1; 9 bases agree with TRBD2. Trimming removed 2 bases from V and 4 bases from J; junction bases left unmatched: 3. Germline V lookup: CDR1 SEHNR, CDR2 FQNEAQ (reference sequence). CDR3 length equals 15 residues.

V and J are TRBV6-2 or TRBV6-3 and TRBJ2-7; 12 nucleotides align to TRBD2. The trim removed 10 bases at V and 2 bases at J, leaving 6 bases unmatched. This CDR3 spans 14 amino acids. Germline CDR1 and CDR2: MNHEY and SVGEGT. The CDR3 DNA reads as TGTGCCATATCCGGGACTAGCGGGCCCTACGAGCAGTACTTC. Encoded protein: CAISGTSGPYEQYF.

In this sample, this clonotype turned up many times. V and J are TRBV6-6 and TRBJ2-5, with D perhaps TRBD2 (6 bases). Germline values: CDR1 MNHNY, CDR2 SVGAGI (reference sequence). Trimming took 7 bases from V and 7 from J, leaving 16 bases between them. CDR3 length equals 13 residues. The CDR3 sequence: CASTHLAYVTQYF. CDR3 bases: TGTGCCAGCACTCATCTAGCGTACGTGACCCAGTACTTC.

J is TRBJ2-1 and V is TRBV20-1; 8 bases fit TRBD2. J was trimmed by 3 bases and V by 0 bases; bases with no gene match: 7. CDR1 is DFQATT and CDR2 is SNEGSKA in the germline V gene (reference sequence). The CDR3 is 16 amino acids. The CDR3 DNA is TGCAGTGCTAGAGATCATGCGGGAGGCTTCTACAATGAGCAGTTCTTC. Translated, it gives CSARDHAGGFYNEQFF.

V usage is TRBV20-1 and J usage is TRBJ2-1; tentatively, D is TRBD2 (6 bases). Trimming took off 0 bases at V and 5 bases at J, with 11 bases between the two ends. This CDR3 contains 14 residues. The V gene's germline CDR1 is DFQATT and CDR2 SNEGSKA (reference sequence). Here the CDR3 reads CSAREWGENNEQFF. CDR3 nucleotide sequence: TGCAGTGCTAGAGAGTGGGGGGAGAACAATGAGCAGTTCTTC.

This clonotype was observed many times. The chain employs TRBV12-3 or TRBV12-4 and TRBJ2-1; no reliable D call. V lost 6 bases and J 6 bases, leaving 21 bases between the germline ends. CDR3 length: 16 residues. Here the CDR3 reads CASRDLVDGATNEQFF. The DNA of the CDR3 is TGTGCCAGCAGGGACCTCGTCGACGGAGCTACCAATGAGCAGTTCTTC.

This clonotype was detected many times. The V and J genes are TRBV7-9 and TRBJ2-2; 7 bases align to TRBD2. Germline V gene lookup returns CDR1 SEHNR and CDR2 FQNEAQ (reference sequence). V was clipped by 7 bases and J by 5 bases; unmatched bases: 13. The CDR3 extends over 16 amino acids. CDR3: CASNGEAGEGTGELFF. The CDR3 DNA reads as TGTGCCAGCAACGGGGAGGCGGGAGAAGGAACCGGGGAGCTGTTTTTT.

This clonotype was found many times. The chain is built from TRBV4-3 and TRBJ1-2, with TRBD1 as a possible D gene (6 bases). The germline gives CDR1 LGHNA, CDR2 YSLEER. The CDR3 length is 14 residues. The ends were cut back, 4 bases at V and 8 bases at J, with 17 bases in the middle. The CDR3 spells CASSPGRGLEGYTF. The CDR3 DNA sequence: TGCGCCAGCAGCCCGGGCAGGGGCCTAGAAGGCTACACCTTC.

The genes are TRBV6-1 and TRBJ1-6; no clear D. The germline V gene encodes CDR1 MNHNS and CDR2 SASEGT. V dropped 7 bases and J dropped 9 bases, with 13 bases sitting between them. The CDR3 loop spans 13 amino acids. CDR3 sequence: CASTGVGISPLHF. The CDR3 DNA sequence: TGTGCCAGCACGGGAGTGGGAATTTCACCCCTCCACTTT.

The sample holds many counts of this clonotype. This chain uses TRBV4-3 with TRBJ1-5; TRBD1 aligns across 8 bases. V lost 0 bases and J lost 6; bases outside the gene matches: 4. In germline, CDR1 is LGHNA, CDR2 YSLEER. The CDR3 is 15 residues long. CDR3 sequence (DNA): TGCGCCAGCAGCCAAGACACAGGGGGATTTCAGCCCCAGCATTTT. Encoded protein: CASSQDTGGFQPQHF.

This clonotype was seen a few times. V usage is TRBV29-1 and J usage is TRBJ2-7, with TRBD2 identical over 13 bases. The V segment lost 1 base and the J segment 0 bases; nucleotides outside the gene matches: 3. In germline, CDR1 is SQVTM, CDR2 ANQGSEA. The CDR3 covers 16 residues. CDR3 DNA: TGCAGCGTTGAAGGAAGGACTAGCGGGGGCTCCTACGAGCAGTACTTC. Protein product: CSVEGRTSGGSYEQYF.

The gene calls are TRBV10-3 and TRBJ2-1; D might be TRBD1 (5 bases). CDR3 size: 13 residues. Deletions cut 3 bases from V and 9 bases from J, with 12 bases between. Germline V gene sequence: CDR1 ENHRY, CDR2 SYGVKD. The chain's CDR3 is CAISEYQGTEQFF. DNA of the CDR3: TGTGCCATCAGTGAATACCAGGGAACTGAGCAGTTCTTC.

In its sample, this clonotype was seen many times. The J gene is TRBJ2-5, the V gene TRBV29-1; D gene uncertain. The CDR3 totals 14 residues. V shed 4 bases and J shed 2 bases, with 14 bases lying between them. Germline CDR1 reads SQVTM; CDR2 reads ANQGSEA. The CDR3 bases are TGCAGCGTTGTGGTAGTCGGTGTACAAGAGACCCAGTACTTC. It translates to CSVVVVGVQETQYF.

Remarks on this clonotype: No DNA is shown, since the ends of the CDR3 on it are uncertain; the CDR3 is the one TCRdb lists. The V and J genes are TRBV20-1 and TRBJ2-7; the D call of TRBD1 is as the table states it, not checked on the DNA. Germline lookup yields CDR1 DFQATT and CDR2 SNEGSKA (reference sequence). The CDR3 length is 16 residues, termini included. The CDR3 loop reads CSARPNSGTGVFWQYF.

This clonotype was detected a few times. The chain joins TRBV29-1 to TRBJ2-2; the D is unclear. This CDR3 has 12 residues. The germline V and J ends were trimmed by 5 bases and 6 bases, with 10 bases remaining between them. Germline V CDR1 and CDR2: SQVTM, ANQGSEA. Written as DNA, the CDR3 is TGCAGCGTTCAGAGCCTGGCCGGGGAGCTGTTTTTT. The encoded protein is CSVQSLAGELFF.

This clonotype was found many times. V and J are TRBV28 and TRBJ2-3, with D maybe TRBD2 (5 bases). CDR3 length: 15 amino acids. Trimming took off 1 base at V and 1 base at J, with 9 bases between the two ends. Germline assignment: CDR1 MDHEN and CDR2 SYDVKM. CDR3 in DNA: TGTGCCAGCAGTTTATCGGGATCGGGCACAGATACGCAGTATTTT. Amino acids: CASSLSGSGTDTQYF.